Listed below are T cell receptor beta chains from one sample, sequenced in a study of blood T cell repertoires in COVID-19. Libraries were prepared by immunoSEQ multiplex PCR; TCRdb keeps only in-frame clonotypes and omits some of them. The table has about 200,000 clones, over 80% seen once; the top ten hold about 0.91%. Sequencing was done on a sample of peripheral blood. The source of these receptors is a man in his sixties with COVID-19, enrolled during active disease. Each CDR3 is given with its conserved first and last residue. A D gene is named only where the DNA matches it firmly. Expanded clones get a size class; other rows say once, few or many, or leave the size out.

v_call,cdr3_length,d_call,clone_size,j_call,cdr3_aa,cdr3_nt
TRBV29-1,11,.,.,TRBJ2-5,CSGNSGETQYF,TGCAGCGGTAACAGCGGAGAGACCCAGTACTTC
TRBV5-1,15,.,once,TRBJ2-2,CASSLGQGTSGELFF,TGCGCCAGCAGCTTGGGGCAGGGAACATCCGGGGAGCTGTTTTTT
TRBV28,15,TRBD1,.,TRBJ2-1,CASSRQGSSYNEQFF,TGTGCCAGCAGTCGACAGGGAAGCTCCTACAATGAGCAGTTCTTC
TRBV9,14,.,.,TRBJ1-5,CASSLSGNNQPQHF,TGTGCCAGCAGTCTTTCAGGAAACAATCAGCCCCAGCATTTT
TRBV7-7,15,.,.,TRBJ1-3,CASSLDDSPGNTIYF,TGTGCCAGCAGCTTAGATGACAGCCCTGGAAACACCATATATTTT
TRBV11-3,11,.,few,TRBJ1-1,CASSFGGAAFF,TGTGCCAGCAGCTTCGGTGGTGCAGCTTTCTTT
TRBV7-3,16,TRBD2,.,TRBJ2-2,CASSPSGAGGTGELFF,TGTGCCAGCAGCCCCTCTGGGGCGGGAGGAACCGGGGAGCTGTTTTTT
TRBV2,15,.,.,TRBJ1-5,CASSEAGRRNQPQHF,TGTGCCAGCAGTGAGGCAGGGAGGCGCAATCAGCCCCAGCATTTT
TRBV15,14,.,.,TRBJ1-1,CATSHRQANTEAFF,TGTGCCACCAGCCACAGGCAAGCGAACACTGAAGCTTTCTTT
TRBV28,14,TRBD2,.,TRBJ2-7,CASSLTGGSYEQYF,TGTGCCAGCAGTTTAACGGGAGGCTCCTACGAGCAGTACTTC
TRBV9,14,.,.,TRBJ2-2,CASSVEHSRGELFF,TGTGCCAGCAGCGTAGAGCACTCCCGTGGGGAGCTGTTTTTT
TRBV19,12,.,.,TRBJ2-7,CATSGGPHEQYF,TGTGCTACATCCGGGGGGCCCCACGAGCAGTACTTC
TRBV9,14,TRBD1,.,TRBJ1-2,CASSPILTGLGYTF,TGTGCCAGCAGCCCTATCCTGACAGGGTTAGGCTACACCTTC
TRBV27,14,TRBD1,.,TRBJ1-6,CASSQGQGYSPLHF,TGTGCCAGCAGTCAAGGACAGGGGTATTCACCCCTCCACTTT
TRBV5-5,13,.,once,TRBJ1-4,CASSLAGPEKLFF,TGTGCCAGCAGCTTGGCCGGTCCGGAAAAACTGTTTTTT
TRBV18,16,.,.,TRBJ1-3,CASSPAGRRSGNTIYF,TGTGCCAGCTCACCAGCGGGACGCCGCTCTGGAAACACCATATATTTT
TRBV7-4,16,TRBD1,few,TRBJ1-6,CASSATRDRENSPLHF,TGTGCCAGCAGCGCTACCCGGGACAGGGAAAATTCACCCCTCCACTTT
TRBV29-1,12,TRBD1,.,TRBJ1-1,CSGGTENTEAFF,TGCAGCGGGGGGACAGAAAACACTGAAGCTTTCTTT
TRBV19,11,.,.,TRBJ1-1,CASSDFAEAFF,TGTGCCAGTAGCGACTTTGCTGAAGCTTTCTTT
TRBV28,13,.,.,TRBJ1-6,CASSTGWSSPLHF,TGTGCCAGCAGTACGGGTTGGAGTTCACCCCTCCACTTT
TRBV5-1,14,TRBD1,many,TRBJ1-2,CASSLGQGMRGYTF,TGCGCCAGCAGCTTGGGACAGGGGATGAGGGGCTACACCTTC
TRBV28,15,TRBD2,.,TRBJ2-7,CASSFPGLEGGEQYF,TGTGCCAGCAGCTTTCCGGGACTAGAGGGCGGGGAGCAGTACTTC
TRBV4-1,16,TRBD1,.,TRBJ1-6,CASSQDWTGTNSPLHF,TGCGCCAGCAGCCAGGATTGGACAGGGACTAATTCACCCCTCCACTTT
TRBV6-2/TRBV6-3,13,.,.,TRBJ2-5,CASSRQAIETQYF,TGTGCCAGCAGTCGACAAGCTATAGAGACCCAGTACTTC
TRBV6-1,16,TRBD2,.,TRBJ2-3,CASSEVLAGATDTQYF,TGTGCCAGCAGTGAAGTCCTAGCGGGAGCAACAGATACGCAGTATTTT
TRBV9,16,.,.,TRBJ2-2,CASSVATYSSPGELFF,TGTGCCAGCAGCGTAGCTACCTACAGCAGCCCCGGGGAGCTGTTTTTT
TRBV6-5,13,.,.,TRBJ1-2,CASRQGKGYGYTF,TGTGCCAGCAGGCAGGGGAAGGGGTATGGCTACACCTTC